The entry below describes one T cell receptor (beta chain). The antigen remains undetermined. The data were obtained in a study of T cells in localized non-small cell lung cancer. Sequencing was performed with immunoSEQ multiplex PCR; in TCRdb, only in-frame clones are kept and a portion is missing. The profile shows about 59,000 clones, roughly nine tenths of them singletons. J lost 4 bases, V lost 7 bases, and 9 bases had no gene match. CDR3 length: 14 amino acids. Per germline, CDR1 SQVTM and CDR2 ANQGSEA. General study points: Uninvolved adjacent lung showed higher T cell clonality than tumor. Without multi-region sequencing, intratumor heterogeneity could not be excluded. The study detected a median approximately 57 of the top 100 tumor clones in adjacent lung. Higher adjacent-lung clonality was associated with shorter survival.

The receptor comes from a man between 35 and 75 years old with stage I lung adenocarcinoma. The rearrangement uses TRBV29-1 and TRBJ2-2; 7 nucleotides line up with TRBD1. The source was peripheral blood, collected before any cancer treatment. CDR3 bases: TGCAGCGCCTTTCCACAGGGGCCCACCGGGGAGCTGTTTTTT. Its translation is CSAFPQGPTGELFF.